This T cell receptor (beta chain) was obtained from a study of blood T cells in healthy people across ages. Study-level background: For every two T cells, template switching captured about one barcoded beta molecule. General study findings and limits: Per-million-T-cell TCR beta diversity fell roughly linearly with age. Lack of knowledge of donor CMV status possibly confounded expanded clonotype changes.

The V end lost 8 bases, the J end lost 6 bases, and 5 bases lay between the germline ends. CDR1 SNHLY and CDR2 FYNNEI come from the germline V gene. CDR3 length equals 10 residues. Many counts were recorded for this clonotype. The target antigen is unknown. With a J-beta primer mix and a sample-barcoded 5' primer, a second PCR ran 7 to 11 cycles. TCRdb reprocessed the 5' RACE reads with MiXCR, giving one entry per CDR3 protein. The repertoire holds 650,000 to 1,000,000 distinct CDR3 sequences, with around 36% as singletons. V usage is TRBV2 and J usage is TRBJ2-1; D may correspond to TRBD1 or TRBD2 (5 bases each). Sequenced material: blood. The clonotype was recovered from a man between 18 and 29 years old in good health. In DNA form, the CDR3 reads TGTGCCAGCGGGGGCAATGAGCAGTTCTTC. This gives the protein CASGGNEQFF.